This T cell receptor (beta chain) emerged from a study of neurological immune-mediated disorders. Points from the study as a whole: TCR clonal expansion peaked in HTLV-1-associated myelopathy patients and was lowest in multiple sclerosis patients.

The germline V gene encodes CDR1 ENHRY and CDR2 SYGVKD. Between the trimmed V and J ends, which lost 2 bases and 8 bases, there was a span of 3 bases. The CDR3 has 11 residues. This clonotype was counted at least ten times. What it binds is not known. The cDNA was generated through 5'RACE incorporating 10-nucleotide random UMIs. Every sequencing run gave over 200 million TCR-beta sequences, taken from 15-18 subjects. TCRdb re-called the 5' RACE reads through MiXCR, storing one row per CDR3 protein. The sample consists of tens of thousands of distinct CDR3 sequences, about 14% of them appearing once. The unsorted libraries were generated from a total of 2 million PBMCs, which had been stored in RNAlater at -80 C.

Material: PBMCs. The sequence derives from a woman in her forties or fifties with HTLV-1-associated myelopathy (HAM/TSP). The chain couples TRBV10-3 to TRBJ1-4; no reliable D call. In nucleotides, the CDR3 is TGTGCCATCAGTGAGGCCGAAAAACTGTTTTTT. Its translation is CAISEAEKLFF.